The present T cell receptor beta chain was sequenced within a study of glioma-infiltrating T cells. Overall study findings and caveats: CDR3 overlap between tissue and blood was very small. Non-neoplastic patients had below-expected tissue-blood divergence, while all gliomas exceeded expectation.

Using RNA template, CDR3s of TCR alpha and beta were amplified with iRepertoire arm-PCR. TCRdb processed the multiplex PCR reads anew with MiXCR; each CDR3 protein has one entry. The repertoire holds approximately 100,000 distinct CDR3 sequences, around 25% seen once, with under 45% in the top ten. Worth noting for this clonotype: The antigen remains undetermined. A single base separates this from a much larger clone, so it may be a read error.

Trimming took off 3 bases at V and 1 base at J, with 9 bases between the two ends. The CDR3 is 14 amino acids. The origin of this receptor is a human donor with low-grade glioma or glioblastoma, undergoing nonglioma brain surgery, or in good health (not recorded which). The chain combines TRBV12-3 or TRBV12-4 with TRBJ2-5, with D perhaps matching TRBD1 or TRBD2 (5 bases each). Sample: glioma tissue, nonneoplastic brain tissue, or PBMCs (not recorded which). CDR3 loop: CASSLWGIQETQYF. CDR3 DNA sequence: TGTGCCAGCAGTTTGTGGGGGATCCAAGAGACCCAGTACTTC.